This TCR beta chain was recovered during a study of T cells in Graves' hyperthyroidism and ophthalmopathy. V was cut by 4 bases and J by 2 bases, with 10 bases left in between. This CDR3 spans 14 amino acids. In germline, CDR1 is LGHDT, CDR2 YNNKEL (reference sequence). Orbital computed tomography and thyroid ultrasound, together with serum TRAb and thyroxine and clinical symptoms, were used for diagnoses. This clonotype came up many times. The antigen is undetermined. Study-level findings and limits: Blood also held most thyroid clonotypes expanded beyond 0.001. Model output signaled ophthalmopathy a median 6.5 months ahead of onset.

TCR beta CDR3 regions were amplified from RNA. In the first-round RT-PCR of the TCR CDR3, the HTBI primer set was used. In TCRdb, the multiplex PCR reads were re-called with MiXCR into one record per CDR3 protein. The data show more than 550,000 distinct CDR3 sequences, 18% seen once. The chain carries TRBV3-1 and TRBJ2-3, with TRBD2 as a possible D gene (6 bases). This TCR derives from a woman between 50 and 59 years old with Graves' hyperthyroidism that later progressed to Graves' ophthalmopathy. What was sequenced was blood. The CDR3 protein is CASSPGLPTDTQYF. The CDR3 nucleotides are TGTGCCAGCAGCCCAGGACTACCCACAGATACGCAGTATTTT.